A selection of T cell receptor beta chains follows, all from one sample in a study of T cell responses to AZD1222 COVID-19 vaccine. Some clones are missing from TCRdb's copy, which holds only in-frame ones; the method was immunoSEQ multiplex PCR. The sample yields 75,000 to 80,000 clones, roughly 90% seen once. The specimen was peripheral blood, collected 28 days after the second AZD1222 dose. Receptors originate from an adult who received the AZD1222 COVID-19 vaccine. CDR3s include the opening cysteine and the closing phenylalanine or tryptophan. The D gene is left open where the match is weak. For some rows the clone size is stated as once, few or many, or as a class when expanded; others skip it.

TGTGCCAGCAGCTTAACCACGGGCTCTGGAAACACCATATATTTT	CASSLTTGSGNTIYF	.	TRBV7-9	TRBJ1-3	.
TGTGCCAGCAGTTACGGGACACCCAACTATGGCTACACCTTC	CASSYGTPNYGYTF	.	TRBV6-5	TRBJ1-2	.
TGTGCCAGCAGCCTCCGACGGGGGGTAAGGTCCTACAATGAGCAGTTCTTC	CASSLRRGVRSYNEQFF	TRBD2	TRBV7-8	TRBJ2-1	.
TGTGCCAGCAGCTCCAACTACGAGCAGTACTTC	CASSSNYEQYF	.	TRBV5-4	TRBJ2-7	.
TGTGCCAGCAGCTTGTTTGCTGGGGGGGTTGAAGCTTTCTTT	CASSLFAGGVEAFF	.	TRBV5-4	TRBJ1-1	.
TGTGCCAGCAGTCTCGGGACAGGGAGCAATCAGCCCCAGCATTTT	CASSLGTGSNQPQHF	TRBD1	TRBV27	TRBJ1-5	.
TGTGCCAGCAGTTACAGTGTCTACGAGCAGTACTTC	CASSYSVYEQYF	.	TRBV6-2/TRBV6-3	TRBJ2-7	.
TGCGCCAGCAGCGCAGTCCCGGGACAGGGGTTTGAGGAGCTGTTTTTT	CASSAVPGQGFEELFF	TRBD1	TRBV5-1	TRBJ2-2	.
TGTGCCACCAGCAGAGATACAGGGGGCCATAATAGCAATCAGCCCCAGCATTTT	CATSRDTGGHNSNQPQHF	TRBD1	TRBV15	TRBJ1-5	.
TGTGCCAGCAGCGTAGGTGCGGGCCGGGACACTGAAGCTTTCTTT	CASSVGAGRDTEAFF	.	TRBV9	TRBJ1-1	.
TGTGCCAGCAGTGTTATACAGGGGGCAGGGACTGAAGCTTTCTTT	CASSVIQGAGTEAFF	TRBD1	TRBV2	TRBJ1-1	once
TGCGCCAGCAGCCCGGACACCGGGACAGGGGAAGGAAACACCATATATTTT	CASSPDTGTGEGNTIYF	TRBD1	TRBV4-1	TRBJ1-3	.
TGTGCCAGCAGCCAAGAGGGTCGGCGCTTACATGGCTACACCTTC	CASSQEGRRLHGYTF	.	TRBV4-2	TRBJ1-2	.
TGTGCCAGCAGCCTAGCGTCGGCGCGGGATACGCAGTATTTT	CASSLASARDTQYF	.	TRBV5-4	TRBJ2-3	.
TGTGCCAGCAGCTTGGGGGGGCCTGGAAACACCATATATTTT	CASSLGGPGNTIYF	.	TRBV7-9	TRBJ1-3	once
TGTGCCAGCAGTTCCGACAGGGTCGTGCAGACCCAGTACTTC	CASSSDRVVQTQYF	TRBD1	TRBV7-9	TRBJ2-5	.
TGTGCCAGCAAACCGGACAGCTGTGAGAATGAGCAGTTCTTC	CASKPDSCENEQFF	.	TRBV21-1	TRBJ2-1	.
TGTGCCAGCAGCCTCCGCTACGAGCAGTACTTC	CASSLRYEQYF	.	TRBV3-1/TRBV3-2	TRBJ2-7	.
TGTGCCAGCAGCTTAGATGCGAGGGAGGGATCCTATAATTCACCCCTCCACTTT	CASSLDAREGSYNSPLHF	.	TRBV11-3	TRBJ1-6	once
TGTGCCAGTAGTCCAAGTACACCCTATGAAACTTTCTTT	CASSPSTPYETFF	.	TRBV19	TRBJ1-1	.
TGTGCCAGCAGTATACTAACAGGGAGGAATCAGCCCCAGCATTTT	CASSILTGRNQPQHF	.	TRBV28	TRBJ1-5	.
TGCGCCAGCAGCCACATCCTCCGGGCTAGGAATGAAAAACTGTTTTTT	CASSHILRARNEKLFF	.	TRBV4-1	TRBJ1-4	.
TGTGCCAGCAGCTTAAGCTCGTCTGCGGGCGGGGCCGGGGAGCTGTTTTTT	CASSLSSSAGGAGELFF	.	TRBV7-7	TRBJ2-2	few
TGTGCCAGCAGCTTAACGGCTGAGCAGTTCTTC	CASSLTAEQFF	.	TRBV7-2	TRBJ2-1	once
TGTGCCAGCAGTCGGGACGGAAATTCACCCCTCCACTTT	CASSRDGNSPLHF	.	TRBV12-3/TRBV12-4	TRBJ1-6	.
TGCAGCGTCGGGGATATCAAGTTCGCCGGGGAGCTGTTTTTT	CSVGDIKFAGELFF	.	TRBV29-1	TRBJ2-2	once
TGTGCCTGGAGTGTACTCCGGGACAGGGGGCCAAGAGGCTACACCTTC	CAWSVLRDRGPRGYTF	TRBD1	TRBV30	TRBJ1-2	.
TGCGCCAGCAGCTTGGGAGTAGGGGCAGTATCTGAAGCTTTCTTT	CASSLGVGAVSEAFF	.	TRBV5-1	TRBJ1-1	.
TGTGCCAGCAGTGAAGATGTGTGGAGACTGAACACTGAAGCTTTCTTT	CASSEDVWRLNTEAFF	.	TRBV6-1	TRBJ1-1	.
TGCGCCAGCAGCCCCGGGGGGGTCAGCAATCAGCCCCAGCATTTT	CASSPGGVSNQPQHF	.	TRBV5-1	TRBJ1-5	.
TGCAGTGCTAGTTTCTCTGACAGGCAGGAGCTGGATGGCTACACCTTC	CSASFSDRQELDGYTF	.	TRBV20-1	TRBJ1-2	.